The 16 T cell receptor beta chains below were found in one sample sequenced in a study of T cell repertoires in cytomegalovirus infection. From the reads, TCRdb called clonotypes with MiXCR, one entry per CDR3 protein. Among roughly 570,000 distinct CDR3 sequences, about 39% were seen once, and the ten largest hold about half. Antigens for these TCRs are unknown. The sequencing here drew on cultured PBMCs, taken from culture after CMV antigen stimulation. These receptors all stem from a human donor in good health (CMV status not recorded). Some clones in this sample may be carry-over from other donors' samples.

J is TRBJ2-1 and V is TRBV4-1, with a weak D call TRBD2 (6 bases). Germline V gene lookup returns CDR1 MGHRA and CDR2 YSYEKL. V shed 2 bases and J shed 0 bases, with 14 bases lying between them. This CDR3 comprises 17 residues. The CDR3 sequence: CASSQLWDLSSYNEQFF. For the CDR3, the DNA is TGCGCCAGCAGCCAACTCTGGGACTTGAGCTCCTACAATGAGCAGTTCTTC.

The sample holds a few counts of this clonotype. The chain uses TRBV6-5 and TRBJ2-7; perhaps TRBD2 as D (5 bases). This CDR3 contains 15 residues. V was trimmed by 0 bases and J by 0 bases, leaving 9 bases between them. Looked up from germline, CDR1 is MNHEY and CDR2 is SVGAGI. The CDR3 protein is CASSYSYGSSYEQYF. The DNA for the CDR3 is TGTGCCAGCAGTTACTCTTATGGGAGCTCCTACGAGCAGTACTTC.

The table lists this clonotype with a few counts. The J gene is TRBJ2-2, the V gene TRBV4-2; 11 nucleotides agree with TRBD1. In germline, CDR1 is LGHNA, CDR2 YNFKEQ. The CDR3 extends over 18 amino acids. The V gene end was trimmed by 0 bases and the J gene end by 6 bases; junction bases not matched to a gene: 9. The CDR3 DNA is TGTGCCAGCAGCCAAGATTGGACAGGGGGCGCGGGGGCCGGGGAGCTGTTTTTT. Translated, it gives CASSQDWTGGAGAGELFF.

This chain connects TRBV12-5 to TRBJ1-5; unclear D gene. Trimming shortened V by 1 base and J by 4 bases, and 5 bases separated the two germline ends. CDR3 length equals 13 residues. CDR1 and CDR2 (germline): LGHNT, FRNRAP. CDR3 coding DNA: TGTGCTAGTGGTTTGGACAGTAATCAGCCCCAGCATTTT. Protein: CASGLDSNQPQHF. The full variable domain, its missing parts supplied by reference TRBV12-5 and TRBJ1-5, is DARVTQTPRHKVTEMGQEVTMRCQPILGHNTVFWYRQTMMQGLELLAYFRNRAPLDDSGMPKDRFSAEMPDATLATLKIQPSEPRDSAVYFCASGLDSNQPQHFGDGTRLSIL.

This clonotype was observed a single time. The chain uses TRBV6-1 and TRBJ1-5; 8 positions agree with TRBD1. With 3 bases clipped from V and 7 bases from J, the junction kept 11 bases outside the gene matches. This CDR3 region has 16 residues. Germline-derived CDR1 and CDR2 are MNHNS and SASEGT. The CDR3 spells CASSDWSRQGRQPQHF. CDR3 sequence (DNA): TGTGCCAGCAGTGATTGGTCCCGACAGGGGCGGCAGCCCCAGCATTTT.

The chain has TRBV5-4 and TRBJ1-5; weak D call: TRBD1 (5 bases). The CDR3 is 14 residues long. V lost 0 bases and J 7 bases, leaving 11 bases between the germline ends. Germline V gene sequence: CDR1 SGHNT, CDR2 YYREEE (reference sequence). The CDR3 region is CASSLEGSRQPQHF. The DNA of the CDR3 is TGTGCCAGCAGCTTGGAGGGGTCTCGGCAGCCCCAGCATTTT.

This clonotype turned up a few times. The rearrangement joins TRBV6-2 or TRBV6-3 to TRBJ2-1, with a tentative D call TRBD2 (6 bases). Trimming left V 5 bases short and J 8 bases short, with 19 bases between. CDR3 length: 15 residues. The V gene's germline CDR1 is MNHEY and CDR2 SVGEGT. CDR3: CASSQLATPDDEQFF. The CDR3 DNA is TGTGCCAGCAGTCAACTAGCCACCCCCGACGATGAGCAGTTCTTC.

This clonotype was counted ten times or more. The chain links TRBV7-2 to TRBJ2-3; 11 positions agree with TRBD2. Germline V gene sequence: CDR1 SGHTA, CDR2 FQGNSA. This CDR3 spans 16 amino acids. The trim removed 6 bases at V and 4 bases at J, leaving 9 bases unmatched. This CDR3 is CASRRGVSGGADTQYF. The CDR3 coding sequence is TGTGCCAGCAGGCGAGGGGTTAGCGGGGGGGCAGATACGCAGTATTTT. Complete variable domain (other parts from reference TRBV7-2 and TRBJ2-3): GAGVSQSPSNKVTEKGKDVELRCDPISGHTALYWYRQSLGQGLEFLIYFQGNSAPDKSGLPSDRFSAERTGGSVSTLTIQRTQQEDSAVYLCASRRGVSGGADTQYFGPGTRLTVL.

This clonotype was observed a few times. The rearrangement joins TRBV12-3 or TRBV12-4 to TRBJ2-3; D uncertain. The CDR3 contains 10 residues. The V end was cut by 2 bases, the J end by 8 bases, with 2 bases between. CDR3 residues: CASSLSTQYF. The CDR3 DNA sequence: TGTGCCAGCAGTTTAAGTACGCAGTATTTT.

The genes are TRBV7-2 and TRBJ2-1, with 8 bases fitting TRBD2. The CDR3 is 15 residues long. Germline CDR1 SGHTA, CDR2 FQGNSA. The V and J ends lost 2 bases and 9 bases, in that order; junction bases with no gene match: 9. The CDR3 sequence: CASSLTREGRGEQFF. The CDR3 region has the DNA TGTGCCAGCAGCTTAACTCGGGAGGGCCGGGGTGAGCAGTTCTTC.

This clonotype was counted only a few times. The DNA for the CDR3 is TGTGCCAGCAGTCGCGGGGGGACCATGGATACGCAGTATTTT. It specifies CASSRGGTMDTQYF. The rearrangement joins TRBV28 to TRBJ2-3; 8 bases align to TRBD2. Germline lookup yields CDR1 MDHEN and CDR2 SYDVKM. The junction had 7 bases not matched to a gene; V was cut back by 5 bases and J by 6 bases. This CDR3 has 14 residues.

This clonotype was found a few times. The chain carries TRBV7-2 and TRBJ2-5; a weak D match, TRBD1 (5 bases). Trimming removed 1 base from V and 2 bases from J, with 8 bases in between. The CDR3 consists of 14 residues. Germline CDR1 reads SGHTA; CDR2 reads FQGNSA. CDR3 DNA sequence: TGTGCCAGCAGCTTAGAAAGGGGTCAAGAGACCCAGTACTTC. Protein product: CASSLERGQETQYF. Looking up the rest from reference TRBV7-2 and TRBJ2-5 gives the full variable domain: GAGVSQSPSNKVTEKGKDVELRCDPISGHTALYWYRQSLGQGLEFLIYFQGNSAPDKSGLPSDRFSAERTGGSVSTLTIQRTQQEDSAVYLCASSLERGQETQYFGPGTRLLVL.

V gene TRBV27 combines with J gene TRBJ1-6; TRBD1 might be the D (5 bases). Trimming cost V 2 bases and J 6 bases, with 11 bases left between them. The CDR3 runs 15 residues. CDR1 is MNHEY and CDR2 is SMNVEV in the germline V gene (reference sequence). For the CDR3, the DNA is TGTGCCAGCAGTTTAGGGACTTACCGTAATTCACCCCTCCACTTT. Amino acid sequence: CASSLGTYRNSPLHF.

This clonotype is a singleton in its sample. This rearrangement joins TRBV10-3 to TRBJ2-1; 16 bases fit TRBD2. With 6 bases clipped from V and 4 bases from J, the junction kept 15 bases outside the gene matches. Germline loops: CDR1 ENHRY, CDR2 SYGVKD. CDR3 length equals 20 residues. The CDR3 region has the DNA TGTGCCATCAGCGCCGCCCGGGTGACGGGACTAGCGGGAGGGTACAATGAGCAGTTCTTC. This sequence encodes CAISAARVTGLAGGYNEQFF.

This chain joins TRBV11-1 and TRBJ2-1; 9 positions agree with TRBD2. CDR3 length equals 16 residues. Germline V CDR1 and CDR2: SGHAT, FQDESV (reference sequence). With V trimmed by 3 bases and J by 0 bases, 3 bases remained unmatched. The CDR3: CASSFGLASSYNEQFF. CDR3 coding DNA: TGTGCCAGCAGCTTCGGACTAGCGAGCTCCTACAATGAGCAGTTCTTC.

To note about this clonotype: This CDR3 fails to terminate in the conserved phenylalanine or tryptophan, so it likely reflects a read error. V usage is TRBV7-2 and J usage is TRBJ2-5; the D is unclear. This CDR3 spans 14 amino acids. Germline-derived CDR1 and CDR2 are SGHTA and FQGNSA. The V end was cut by 1 base, the J end by 4 bases, with 10 bases between. In DNA, the CDR3 is TGTGCCAGCAGCTTAGTCCCGGGCTCAGAGACCCAGTACGTC. The encoded protein is CASSLVPGSETQYV.